The following is a T cell receptor beta chain sequence with its context. It has no known antigen specificity. Base qualities are not recorded, but no much larger clone differs from it by a single base. The sample belongs to a study of radiotherapy plus CTLA-4 blockade in lung cancer (dated by TCRdb to the late 2010s). General notes on the study: Among the enrolled patients, about 19% had an objective response, and less than 40% reached disease control.

The study tested focal radiation therapy combined with CTLA-4 blockade (ipilimumab) in patients with chemo-refractory metastatic non-small-cell lung cancer. What the authors observed across the whole study: The strongest predictors of response were reported to be early dynamic shifts in blood T cell clones along with a rise in serum interferon-beta following radiation. After treatment with radiotherapy and ipilimumab, TCR clones that originated in tumors expanded in peripheral blood.

Libraries were built with the immunoSEQ multiplex PCR assay. TCRdb obtained this table from immuneACCESS and retained in-frame rearrangements with V and J assigned. These tables miss some clones; where compared with another copy, unresolved V genes account for less than half of the shortfall, and the remainder is unexplained. In this sample the table shows about 100,000 clones, about 83% of which occur a single time. The top ten clones comprise more than 0.75% of the sample. From a lookup of the germline V gene, CDR1 and CDR2 are MGHRA and YSYEKL. Counted from cysteine to phenylalanine, this CDR3 has 13 amino acids. Only the CDR3 portion is preserved as DNA: 39 bases, with reading frame beginning at the first base. V drops 4 bases and J drops 4 bases, leaving 10 bases in between.

The sample here was peripheral blood, taken from a patient treated with radiotherapy plus ipilimumab. This sequence was found in a human donor with non-small cell lung cancer who had stable disease on radiotherapy plus ipilimumab. The rearrangement joined TRBV4-1 to TRBJ1-1; a tentative D match to TRBD1 spans 5 bases. The CDR3 protein sequence reads: CASSRGGITEAFF. The nucleotide sequence reads TGCGCCAGCAGCCGGGGGGGTATCACTGAAGCTTTCTTT.